The 18 T cell receptor beta chains below come from one sample, sequenced in a study of T cell responses to AZD1222 COVID-19 vaccine. Data came from immunoSEQ multiplex PCR; TCRdb stores just in-frame clones and leaves some out. The top ten hold 3.5% to 4.5% of the sample, which has 180,000 or so clones, 90% to 95% seen once. The input for sequencing was peripheral blood, taken on day 0 of AZD1222 vaccination. The receptor source for this set is an adult in good health.

The V gene is TRBV19, the J gene TRBJ2-7, with D possibly being TRBD1 (6 bases). Germline V gene sequence: CDR1 LNHDA, CDR2 SQIVND (reference sequence). This CDR3 spans 14 amino acids. Trimming took off 3 bases at V and 7 bases at J, with 16 bases between the two ends. CDR3 loop: CASSIYDRREEQYF. CDR3 DNA sequence: TGTGCCAGTAGTATCTACGACAGGAGAGAAGAGCAGTACTTC.

The chain employs TRBV4-1 and TRBJ1-6; no definite D call. The CDR3 totals 18 residues. Germline CDR1 reads MGHRA; CDR2 reads YSYEKL. Trimming took 0 bases from V and 3 from J, leaving 15 bases between them. The CDR3: CASSQDSGVRGYNSPLHF. CDR3 sequence (DNA): TGCGCCAGCAGCCAAGATTCGGGAGTCCGAGGCTATAATTCACCCCTCCACTTT.

This sequence joins TRBV12-3 or TRBV12-4 and TRBJ1-2; D gene uncertain. CDR3 size: 12 residues. Between the trimmed V and J ends, which lost 5 bases and 4 bases, there was a span of 8 bases. CDR3: CASSPDPYGYTF. The DNA for the CDR3 is TGTGCCAGCAGTCCCGACCCCTATGGCTACACCTTC.

The chain employs TRBV18 and TRBJ2-1, with D possibly being TRBD1 (5 bases). The length of the CDR3 is 16 residues. Looked up from germline, CDR1 is KGHSH and CDR2 is LQKENI. Trimming removed 3 bases at V and 0 bases at J, with 12 bases between. Here the CDR3 reads CASSPGQGGSYNEQFF. CDR3 sequence (DNA): TGTGCCAGCTCACCGGGGCAGGGTGGCTCCTACAATGAGCAGTTCTTC.

This clone appeared a single time. V gene TRBV24-1 combines with J gene TRBJ2-2; 7 nucleotides agree with TRBD2. V lost 2 bases to trimming and J lost 6 bases; unmatched junction nucleotides: 8. CDR3 size: 16 residues. Germline V gives CDR1 KGHDR, CDR2 SFDVKD. CDR3 sequence (DNA): TGTGCCACCAGTGATTCCCAGACGGGGAGGGCCGGGGAGCTGTTTTTT. Its protein is CATSDSQTGRAGELFF.

The chain has TRBV11-2 and TRBJ2-7; D is unclear. This CDR3 has 16 residues. With 1 base removed from V and 3 bases from J, the gap between germline ends came to 16 bases. Germline CDR1 SGHAT, CDR2 FQNNGV. CDR3 in DNA: TGTGCCAGCAGCTTAGCTAGACCTCTACTAAACTACGAGCAGTACTTC. It specifies CASSLARPLLNYEQYF.

This chain links TRBV6-5 with TRBJ1-2; D not resolved. Germline CDR1 MNHEY, CDR2 SVGAGI. The length of the CDR3 is 12 residues. V lost 8 bases and J lost 2, with 9 bases in between. The CDR3 spells CASRSLNYGYTF. The CDR3 DNA reads TGTGCCAGCCGAAGCCTCAACTATGGCTACACCTTC.

The chain links TRBV19 to TRBJ2-1; weak D call: TRBD2 (5 bases). This CDR3 is 14 amino acids long. Trimming left V 5 bases short and J 2 bases short, with 10 bases between. Germline V gene sequence: CDR1 LNHDA, CDR2 SQIVND (reference sequence). The CDR3 DNA sequence: TGTGCCAGTAGTGCGGAGGCTGCCTACAATGAGCAGTTCTTC. Amino acids: CASSAEAAYNEQFF.

V usage is TRBV4-1 and J usage is TRBJ2-7; D uncertain. This CDR3 has 14 amino acids. Germline V gives CDR1 MGHRA, CDR2 YSYEKL. Deletions cut 1 base from V and 3 bases from J, with 10 bases between. The CDR3 is CASSQVAEHYEQYF. In nucleotides, the CDR3 is TGCGCCAGCAGCCAAGTCGCCGAGCACTACGAGCAGTACTTC.

This sequence joins TRBV30 and TRBJ2-5; D is unresolved. V was trimmed by 1 base and J by 4 bases, leaving 1 base between them. From germline, CDR1 is GTSNPN and CDR2 SVGIG (reference sequence). The CDR3 covers 10 residues. This chain's CDR3 is CAWSAETQYF. The DNA of the CDR3 is TGTGCCTGGAGTGCAGAGACCCAGTACTTC.

This sequence joins TRBV6-5 and TRBJ1-5; D gene uncertain. V lost 8 bases to trimming and J lost 1 base, with 9 bases between them. CDR1 MNHEY and CDR2 SVGAGI come from the germline V gene. CDR3 length: 13 amino acids. The CDR3 bases are TGTGCCAGCGGGTCCAGGAGCAATCAGCCCCAGCATTTT. Protein product: CASGSRSNQPQHF.

V is TRBV5-6 and J is TRBJ1-5; no reliable D call. The ends were cut back, 0 bases at V and 6 bases at J, with 16 bases in the middle. This CDR3 is built from 16 residues. From germline, CDR1 is SGHDT and CDR2 YYEEEE. The CDR3 region is CASSLGGLGLVQPQHF. In DNA form, the CDR3 reads TGTGCCAGCAGCTTGGGCGGTTTGGGATTGGTTCAGCCCCAGCATTTT.

This sequence joins TRBV29-1 and TRBJ1-1, with D uncertain. There are 11 residues in the CDR3. Germline-derived CDR1 and CDR2 are SQVTM and ANQGSEA. V was cut by 1 base and J by 6 bases, with 6 bases left in between. DNA of the CDR3: TGCAGCGTTGAAGGGGCTGCTGAAGCTTTCTTT. Encoded protein: CSVEGAAEAFF.

The V and J genes are TRBV6-5 and TRBJ2-2, with a tentative D call TRBD2 (6 bases). The CDR3 has 14 amino acids. Between the trimmed V and J ends, which lost 8 bases and 2 bases, there was a span of 12 bases. Germline lookup yields CDR1 MNHEY and CDR2 SVGAGI. The DNA of the CDR3 is TGTGCCAGCGGGCGGGGTCCCAACACCGGGGAGCTGTTTTTT. This sequence encodes CASGRGPNTGELFF.

The CDR3 sequence: CASRGSQGYGYTF. The CDR3 nucleotides are TGTGCCAGTAGAGGGTCGCAAGGCTATGGCTACACCTTC. The chain uses TRBV19 and TRBJ1-2; D not certain. Germline CDR1 LNHDA, CDR2 SQIVND (reference sequence). This CDR3 comprises 13 residues. The V gene lost 6 bases and the J gene lost 4 bases, with 12 bases spanning the gap.

This chain links TRBV7-9 with TRBJ2-1; 7 positions agree with TRBD2. V lost 3 bases, J lost 0 bases, and 2 bases stayed unmatched. This CDR3 region has 15 residues. CDR1 and CDR2 from the germline V gene are SEHNR and FQNEAQ (reference sequence). CDR3 region: CASSFRGSSYNEQFF. DNA for the CDR3: TGTGCCAGCAGCTTTCGCGGGAGCTCCTACAATGAGCAGTTCTTC.

The chain uses TRBV13 and TRBJ2-3, with a possible D match to TRBD2 (6 bases). Germline assignment: CDR1 PRHDT and CDR2 FYEKMQ (reference sequence). The V end lost 10 bases, the J end lost 2 bases, and 31 bases lay between the germline ends. The CDR3 runs to 19 residues. The CDR3 nucleotides are TGTGCCACCCCGCGGGGCCGAAAGTCCGGGGTTCGGGACACAGATACGCAGTATTTT. This sequence encodes CATPRGRKSGVRDTDTQYF.

The chain carries TRBV12-3 or TRBV12-4 and TRBJ2-7; the match to TRBD1 covers 7 bases. The CDR3 spans 13 residues. V lost 6 bases, J lost 4 bases, and 6 bases stayed unmatched. Here the CDR3 reads CASRLQGSYEQYF. As DNA, the CDR3 is TGTGCCAGCAGGTTACAGGGGTCGTACGAGCAGTACTTC.